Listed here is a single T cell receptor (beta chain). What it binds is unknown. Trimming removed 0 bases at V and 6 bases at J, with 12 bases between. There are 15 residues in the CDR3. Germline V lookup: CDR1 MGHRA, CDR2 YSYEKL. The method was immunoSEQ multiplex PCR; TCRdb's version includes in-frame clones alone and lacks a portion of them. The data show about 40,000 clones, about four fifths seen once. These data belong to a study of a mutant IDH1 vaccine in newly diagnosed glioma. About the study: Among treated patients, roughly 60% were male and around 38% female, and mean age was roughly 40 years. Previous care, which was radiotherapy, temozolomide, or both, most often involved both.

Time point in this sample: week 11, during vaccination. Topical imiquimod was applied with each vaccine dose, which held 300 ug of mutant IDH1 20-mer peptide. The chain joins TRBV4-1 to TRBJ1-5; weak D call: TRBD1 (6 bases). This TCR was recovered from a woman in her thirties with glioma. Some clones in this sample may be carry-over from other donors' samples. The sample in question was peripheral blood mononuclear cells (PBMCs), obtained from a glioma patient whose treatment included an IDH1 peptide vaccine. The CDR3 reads CASSQDQGKGQPQHF. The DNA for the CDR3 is TGCGCCAGCAGCCAAGATCAGGGGAAGGGTCAGCCCCAGCATTTT.